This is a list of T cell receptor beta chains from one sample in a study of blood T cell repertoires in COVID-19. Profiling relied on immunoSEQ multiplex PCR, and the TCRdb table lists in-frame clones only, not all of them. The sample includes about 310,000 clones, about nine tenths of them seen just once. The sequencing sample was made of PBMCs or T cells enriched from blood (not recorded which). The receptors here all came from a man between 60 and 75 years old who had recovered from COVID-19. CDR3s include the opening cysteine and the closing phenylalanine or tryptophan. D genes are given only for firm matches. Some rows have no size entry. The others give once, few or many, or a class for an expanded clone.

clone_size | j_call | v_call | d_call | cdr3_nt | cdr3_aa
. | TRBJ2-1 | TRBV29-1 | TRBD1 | TGCAGCGTTGGAACAGGGGTAGGCTACAATGAGCAGTTCTTC | CSVGTGVGYNEQFF
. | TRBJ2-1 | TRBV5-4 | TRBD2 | TGTGCCAGCAGCTTACCGGGACTAGCGGGAGTTGAGCAGTTCTTC | CASSLPGLAGVEQFF
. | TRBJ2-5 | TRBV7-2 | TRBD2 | TGTGCCAGCAGCTTAGGGGACTACCAAGGGGAGACCCAGTACTTC | CASSLGDYQGETQYF
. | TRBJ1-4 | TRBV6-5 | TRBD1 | TGTGCCAGCAGAGCAGACAGGGGCGTCGGAAAACTGTTTTTT | CASRADRGVGKLFF
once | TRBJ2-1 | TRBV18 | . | TGTGCCAGCTCACCCCGGAGCGGTGTTAGTTCCTACAATGAGCAGTTCTTC | CASSPRSGVSSYNEQFF
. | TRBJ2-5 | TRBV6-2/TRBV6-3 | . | TGTGCCAGCAGTTCAGGGGCTAGCAGGGAGACCCAGTACTTC | CASSSGASRETQYF
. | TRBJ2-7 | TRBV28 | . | TGTGCCAGCAGTTTATCCAGCTACGAGCAGTACTTC | CASSLSSYEQYF
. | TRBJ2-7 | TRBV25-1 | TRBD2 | TGTGCCAGCAGTGACCCTATAGCGGGAGGGACCTACGAGCAGTACTTC | CASSDPIAGGTYEQYF
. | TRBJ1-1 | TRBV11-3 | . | TGTGCCAGCAGCTTGGCGGTGGGCACTGAAGCTTTCTTT | CASSLAVGTEAFF
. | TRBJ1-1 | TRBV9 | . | TGTGCCAGCAGCGACTGGGGGGATAGCACTGAAGCTTTCTTT | CASSDWGDSTEAFF
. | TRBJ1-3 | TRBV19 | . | TGTGCCAGTAGTATCGCGGGGCTGAGAGGAAACACCATATATTTT | CASSIAGLRGNTIYF
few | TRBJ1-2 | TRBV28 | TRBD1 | TGTGCCAGCAGTACTCGGACAGGTGGGCTTCTTGGCTACACCTTC | CASSTRTGGLLGYTF
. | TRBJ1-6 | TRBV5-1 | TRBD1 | TGCGCCAGCAGCTTGGGAATCGGCCAGGGGGCCCCGATTTCACCCCTCCACTTT | CASSLGIGQGAPISPLHF
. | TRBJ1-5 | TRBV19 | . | TGTGCCAGTTCCGGCAGGCGGGATCAGCCCCAGCATTTT | CASSGRRDQPQHF
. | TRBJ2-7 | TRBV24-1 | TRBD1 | TGTGCCACCAGCAGCCGGGACAGGGGGTCCCACGAGCAGTACTTC | CATSSRDRGSHEQYF
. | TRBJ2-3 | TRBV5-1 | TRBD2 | TGCGCCAGCAGCCTTCCCCTAGCGGGTACAGATACGCAGTATTTT | CASSLPLAGTDTQYF
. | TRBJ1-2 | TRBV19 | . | TGTGCCAGTATGTCATCGGGGTCTGGGGACTATGGCTACACCTTC | CASMSSGSGDYGYTF
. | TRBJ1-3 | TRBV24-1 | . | . | CATSDFGPGPSGNTIYF
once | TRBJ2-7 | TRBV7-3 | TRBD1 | TGTGCCAGCAGCCGTGGACAGGGCACCTACGAGCAGTACTTC | CASSRGQGTYEQYF
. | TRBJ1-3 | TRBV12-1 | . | TGTGCCAGCAGTAAGACAGGGGCTGGAAACACCATATATTTT | CASSKTGAGNTIYF
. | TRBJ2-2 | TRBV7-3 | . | TGTGCCAGCAGCGGACGGGATACCGGGGAGCTGTTTTTT | CASSGRDTGELFF